What follows are 25 T cell receptor beta chains derived from one specimen sequenced in a study of human T cells and chemical hapten exposure. This sample's time point: pre-sensitization, week 0. The treatment is: therapeutic diphenylcyclopropenone sensitization with weekly scalp DPC. MiXCR, applied by TCRdb to the RACE reads, yields one record per CDR3 protein. Of approximately 320,000 distinct CDR3 sequences in the sample, around 5.5% were seen once. Source: whole blood, taken in connection with sensitization to the hapten diphenylcyclopropenone (DPC). These receptors were obtained from a young woman with alopecia areata. Some clones in this sample may be carry-over from other donors' samples.

V is TRBV5-1 and J is TRBJ2-2, with D perhaps matching TRBD1 or TRBD2 (5 bases each). CDR1 is SGHRS, CDR2 YFSETQ, per germline. The CDR3 is made up of 15 amino acids. V dropped 4 bases and J dropped 2 bases, with 12 bases sitting between them. The CDR3 DNA reads as TGCGCCAGCAGCCCCCGGGACCCCAACACCGGGGAGCTGTTTTTT. The encoded protein is CASSPRDPNTGELFF.

This clonotype was seen at least ten times. V gene TRBV25-1 combines with J gene TRBJ1-1; no clear D gene. V lost 5 bases, J lost 1 base, and 5 bases lay in between. The CDR3 is 12 residues long. CDR1 is MGHDK, CDR2 SYGVNS, per germline. The CDR3: CASSYANTEAFF. The CDR3 region has the DNA TGTGCCAGCAGTTACGCGAACACTGAAGCTTTCTTT.

This clonotype was counted at least ten times. V is TRBV6-1 and J is TRBJ1-4, with 9 bases matching TRBD1. The trim removed 10 bases at V and 5 bases at J, leaving 8 bases unmatched. CDR1 is MNHNS and CDR2 is SASEGT in the germline V gene. This CDR3 is built from 14 residues. The CDR3 DNA follows: TGTGCCACCGGATCCGGGACAGGGAATGAAAAACTGTTTTTT. Translation gives CATGSGTGNEKLFF.

This clonotype showed up many times. This rearrangement joins TRBV12-3 or TRBV12-4 to TRBJ2-3; the match to TRBD2 covers 14 bases. The CDR3 sequence is 17 residues long. V lost 4 bases, J lost 0 bases, and 3 bases stayed unmatched. CDR3 protein: CASSWGLAGASTDTQYF. The CDR3 DNA is TGTGCCAGCAGTTGGGGACTAGCGGGGGCTAGCACAGATACGCAGTATTTT.

This clonotype occurred many times. V is TRBV7-2 and J is TRBJ1-6; 7 bases align to TRBD1. This CDR3 region has 13 residues. The V gene's germline CDR1 is SGHTA and CDR2 FQGNSA. The V segment lost 6 bases and the J segment 7 bases; nucleotides outside the gene matches: 3. This CDR3 reads CASRPTGNSPLHF. The CDR3 bases are TGTGCCAGCAGGCCGACAGGGAATTCACCCCTCCACTTT.

This CDR3 reads CASSPLGARGYTF. The DNA of the CDR3 is TGTGCCAGCAGCCCATTGGGCGCACGCGGCTACACCTTC. The chain carries TRBV3-1 and TRBJ1-2; D call uncertain. CDR1 and CDR2 from the germline V gene are LGHDT and YNNKEL (reference sequence). This CDR3 spans 13 amino acids. V shed 4 bases and J shed 8 bases, with 14 bases lying between them.

This clonotype occurred many times. This chain uses TRBV25-1 with TRBJ2-7; a possible D gene is TRBD1 (6 bases). V shed 2 bases and J shed 5 bases, with 13 bases lying between them. Germline CDR1 and CDR2: MGHDK and SYGVNS. The CDR3 has 14 amino acids. The CDR3 bases are TGTGCCAGCAGTGAACAGGGGCGCAATCACGAGCAGTACTTC. This translates into CASSEQGRNHEQYF.

This clonotype was counted many times. The chain couples TRBV20-1 to TRBJ2-2, with no clear D. The V gene lost 3 bases and the J gene lost 4 bases, with 9 bases spanning the gap. CDR3 length equals 13 residues. Germline V gene data show CDR1 as DFQATT and CDR2 as SNEGSKA (reference sequence). Here the CDR3 DNA reads TGCAGTGCTAGCACCTTTGCCACCGGGGAGCTGTTTTTT. Translating gives CSASTFATGELFF.

This clonotype was seen a few times. This chain uses TRBV18 with TRBJ1-1; D ambiguous. The V gene's germline CDR1 is KGHSH and CDR2 LQKENI. This CDR3 comprises 14 residues. The V end lost 4 bases, the J end lost 3 bases, and 12 bases lay between the germline ends. The chain's CDR3 is CASSLGEADTEAFF. For the CDR3, the DNA is TGTGCCAGCTCACTTGGGGAAGCGGACACTGAAGCTTTCTTT. Filled out from reference TRBV18 and TRBJ1-1, the complete variable domain reads NAGVMQNPRHLVRRRGQEARLRCSPMKGHSHVYWYRQLPEEGLKFMVYLQKENIIDESGMPKERFSAEFPKEGPSILRIQQVVRGDSAAYFCASSLGEADTEAFFGQGTRLTVV.

This clonotype was seen only a few times. The chain links TRBV6-2 or TRBV6-3 to TRBJ2-7, with D possibly being TRBD1 (6 bases). Trimming pared 6 bases from V and 0 bases from J, leaving 21 bases between. The CDR3 runs to 17 residues. From germline, CDR1 is MNHEY and CDR2 SVGEGT. CDR3 coding DNA: TGTGCCAGCAGCCGCGACACCAAGGACAGCTACTCCTACGAGCAGTACTTC. Its protein product is CASSRDTKDSYSYEQYF.

This clonotype occurred many times. Mismatch with germline at one junction end may stem from a read error. This rearrangement joins TRBV2 to TRBJ1-5; 7 bases agree with TRBD1. The V gene's germline CDR1 is SNHLY and CDR2 FYNNEI. The CDR3 contains 13 residues. The CDR3 DNA sequence: TGTGCCAGCAGTGAAGAAACAGGGGAACTGCCAAATTTT. This codes for CASSEETGELPNF. Supplemented by reference TRBV2 and TRBJ1-5, the full variable domain reads EPEVTQTPSHQVTQMGQEVILRCVPISNHLYFYWYRQILGQKVEFLVSFYNNEISEKSEIFDDQFSVERPDGSNFTLKIRSTKLEDSAMYFCASSEETGELPNFGDGTRLSIL.

The table lists this clonotype with many counts. The V call is TRBV7-2, the J call TRBJ1-5; D is perhaps TRBD1 (5 bases). Germline loops: CDR1 SGHTA, CDR2 FQGNSA. This CDR3 region has 16 residues. Trimming pared 0 bases from V and 2 bases from J, leaving 11 bases between. The CDR3 region has the DNA TGTGCCAGCAGCTTAGCGCAGGGTTCCGGCAATCAGCCCCAGCATTTT. This sequence encodes CASSLAQGSGNQPQHF.

This chain joins TRBV7-3 and TRBJ1-6, with D unclear. The CDR3 has 13 residues. The V gene lost 3 bases and the J gene lost 7 bases, with 7 bases spanning the gap. Germline CDR1 and CDR2: SGHTA and FQGTGA. CDR3 in DNA: TGTGCCAGCAGCTTCGGACGGAATTCACCCCTCCACTTT. Residues: CASSFGRNSPLHF.

The sample holds many counts of this clonotype. This chain links TRBV11-2 with TRBJ2-1, with 12 bases matching TRBD2. The CDR3 consists of 16 residues. Germline V gives CDR1 SGHAT, CDR2 FQNNGV. Trimming took 3 bases from V and 7 from J; bases not matched to a gene: 7. The CDR3 sequence is CASSFPSGGVGNEQFF. The CDR3 coding sequence is TGTGCCAGCAGCTTTCCTAGCGGGGGGGTAGGTAATGAGCAGTTCTTC.

The chain links TRBV9 to TRBJ2-1; no firm D call. Germline lookup yields CDR1 SGDLS and CDR2 YYNGEE. Between the trimmed V and J ends, which lost 0 bases and 1 base, there was a span of 8 bases. This CDR3 is 15 amino acids long. The CDR3 bases are TGTGCCAGCAGCGTAGCCTCCAGTTCCTACAATGAGCAGTTCTTC. Residues: CASSVASSSYNEQFF.

This clonotype was observed a handful of times. The chain has TRBV9 and TRBJ2-7, with 14 bases aligning to TRBD2. V shed 0 bases and J 4 bases; nucleotides not matched to a gene: 0. Germline V gives CDR1 SGDLS, CDR2 YYNGEE. The CDR3 covers 15 residues. CDR3 sequence (DNA): TGTGCCAGCAGCGTAGGGACTAGCGGGAGGTACGAGCAGTACTTC. Amino acid sequence: CASSVGTSGRYEQYF. The complete variable domain, with remaining parts taken from reference TRBV9 and TRBJ2-7, reads DSGVTQTPKHLITATGQRVTLRCSPRSGDLSVYWYQQSLDQGLQFLIQYYNGEERAKGNILERFSAQQFPDLHSELNLSSLELGDSALYFCASSVGTSGRYEQYFGPGTRLTVT.

The J gene is TRBJ2-5, the V gene TRBV7-6; 11 bases are shared with TRBD2. The J segment lost 5 bases and the V segment lost 5 bases, leaving 4 bases of the junction unmatched. This CDR3 is built from 14 residues. The germline V gene has CDR1 SGHVS and CDR2 FNYEAQ. The CDR3 DNA is TGTGCCAGCAGCCAGGGGACTAGCGGTGAGACCCAGTACTTC. It yields the protein CASSQGTSGETQYF.

This clonotype has a handful of counts. This chain uses TRBV7-2 with TRBJ1-2; TRBD1 matches at 9 bases. With V trimmed by 1 base and J by 11 bases, 5 bases remained unmatched. The V gene's germline CDR1 is SGHTA and CDR2 FQGNSA. This CDR3 is built from 13 residues. CDR3 DNA: TGTGCCAGCAGCTTAGATTACAGGGGGCTATACACCTTC. Encoded protein: CASSLDYRGLYTF.

The sample holds many counts of this clonotype. The chain joins TRBV13 to TRBJ2-7, with TRBD2 as a possible D gene (6 bases). Germline CDR1 and CDR2: PRHDT and FYEKMQ (reference sequence). This CDR3 contains 14 residues. Trimming pared 0 bases from V and 2 bases from J, leaving 8 bases between. The CDR3 loop is CASSLGRGPYEQYF. In DNA, the CDR3 is TGTGCCAGCAGCTTAGGGCGGGGCCCCTACGAGCAGTACTTC.

V usage is TRBV18 and J usage is TRBJ1-4; D remains unclear. Germline values: CDR1 KGHSH, CDR2 LQKENI. V was trimmed by 6 bases and J by 6 bases, leaving 14 bases between them. The CDR3 runs 14 residues. The CDR3 loop is CASSQSALDEKLFF. As DNA, the CDR3 is TGTGCCAGCTCTCAGTCTGCCCTTGATGAAAAACTGTTTTTT.

The chain links TRBV6-1 to TRBJ2-3; 8 positions agree with TRBD2. V lost 4 bases, J lost 4 bases, and 10 bases stayed unmatched. The CDR3 runs 16 residues. Germline loops: CDR1 MNHNS, CDR2 SASEGT. For the CDR3, the DNA is TGTGCCAGCAGTGCCGCCGGGACTAGGGGGTCAGATACGCAGTATTTT. This gives the protein CASSAAGTRGSDTQYF.

The rearrangement joins TRBV15 to TRBJ1-4; 9 bases are shared with TRBD1. V lost 3 bases and J lost 4; bases outside the gene matches: 9. CDR1 is LNHNV and CDR2 is YYDKDF in the germline V gene (reference sequence). The CDR3 has 17 residues. The CDR3 DNA follows: TGTGCCACCAGCAGCGGACTGGGGGGACAGGGTAATGAAAAACTGTTTTTT. As protein: CATSSGLGGQGNEKLFF.

Ten or more counts support this clonotype. J is TRBJ2-3 and V is TRBV18, with D possibly TRBD1 on 6 matching bases. The CDR3 extends over 16 amino acids. Germline V gene lookup returns CDR1 KGHSH and CDR2 LQKENI. Trimming stripped 3 bases from V and 2 bases from J, with 15 bases between. CDR3 DNA: TGTGCCAGCTCACCGAGCACAATGGGGGCCACAGATACGCAGTATTTT. The encoded protein is CASSPSTMGATDTQYF.

This clonotype occurred many times. J is TRBJ1-6 and V is TRBV6-2 or TRBV6-3; 7 bases agree with TRBD1. Germline trimming cut 2 bases from V and 10 bases from J; bases unmatched to any gene: 5. The germline V gene encodes CDR1 MNHEY and CDR2 SVGEGT. The CDR3 consists of 14 residues. CDR3 bases: TGTGCCAGCAGTTACGGACAGGAATTATCACCCCTCCACTTT. Its protein product is CASSYGQELSPLHF.

The V call is TRBV6-5, the J call TRBJ2-6; D call uncertain. There are 13 residues in the CDR3. Germline CDR1 MNHEY, CDR2 SVGAGI. V was pared by 7 bases and J by 5 bases, with 9 bases between. The CDR3 region is CASTPRRANVLTF. CDR3 nucleotide sequence: TGTGCCAGCACCCCTCGAAGGGCCAACGTCCTGACTTTC.